This entry describes one TCR beta chain. The table lists this clonotype with many counts. The clone's antigen remains unknown. No much larger clonotype is one base removed from it; base qualities were not supplied. This entry is derived from a study of CD8+CD57+ T cells in acquired aplastic anemia (dated by TCRdb to the late 2010s). About the study as a whole: A mean of about 3.2 ug of DNA, ranging from roughly 0.18 to 30 ug, was extracted from sorted CD4+ and CD8+ cells. A CD8+CD57+ expansion meant a frequency higher than the mean frequency seen in healthy subjects.

The patients picked for sequencing were ones in whom flow cytometry had shown an expansion of CD8+CD57+ cells. Every patient had a diagnosis of severe acquired aplastic anemia based on International Study of Aplastic Anemia and Agranulocytosis and Camitta criteria. No therapy had been received by the patients at the time of blood sampling. The study deep-sequenced TCR repertoires of sorted CD4+ and CD8+ blood T cells from severe aplastic anemia patients and healthy subjects. In the USA, patient enrollment took place under clinicaltrials.gov protocols 00001620, 01623167, 00001397, 00071045, 00081523 and 00961064. Ficoll-Paque density gradient centrifugation was used to isolate peripheral blood mononuclear cells. Before DNA extraction, CD4+ and CD8+ T cells were sorted with FACS or magnetic beads. V drops 3 bases and J drops 1 base, leaving 10 bases in between. The germline V gene (reference sequence) sets CDR1 to DFQATT and CDR2 to SNEGSKA. The CDR3 covers 14 residues, taking in both the cysteine and the phenylalanine. CDR3 DNA is the only sequence kept; it has 42 bases, read in frame from the first base.

Genomic DNA served as template for TCR beta VDJ combination and CDR3 sequence profiling. An Illumina HiSeq 2000 was used for TCR repertoire sequencing. For the original study's pipeline: TRBV/TRBJ rearrangement plots, CDR3 size and DJ length profiles, and Simpson's diversity index were used to assess repertoires. The most abundant DNA sequence in the deep sequencing data was defined as the immunodominant clone. CDR3 amino acid sequences were checked for sharing between subjects and were compared against published repertoires and the VDJdb database. The raw public data were reprocessed by TCRdb itself: fastp quality trimming at Q25, MiXCR clonotype calling, in-frame beta chains only. Rows merge per CDR3 protein into single entries with the most common DNA and genes. V and J calls and clone size were set by TCRdb, not the authors. The sample table holds 130,000 or so distinct CDR3 sequences, of which approximately 40% were seen once. About 2.7% of the sample is in the top ten clones.

Results the study describes overall, beyond this receptor: Although around 30 CD8+ CDR3 sequences were shared by patients and controls, these sequences appeared highly expressed in patients and within the immunodominant clones of patients. CD8+ Simpson's diversity did not differ significantly between patients and healthy controls (P=0.060).

The source material was sorted CD4+, CD8+, or CD8+CD57+ T cells (not recorded which) from PBMCs. This clonotype was sampled from a human donor with aplastic anemia. This chain is built from TRBV20-1 and TRBJ1-5; 6 matching bases give a weak D call of TRBD1. CDR3 region: CSARDSQSNQPQHF. The sequence in DNA is TGCAGTGCTAGGGACAGTCAGAGCAATCAGCCCCAGCATTTT.